Presented here are 4 T cell receptor beta chains from one specimen sequenced in a study of identical twins. In TCRdb, the 5' RACE reads were re-called with MiXCR into one record per CDR3 protein. The repertoire consists of around 250,000 distinct CDR3 sequences, with about 8.3% occurring once and the leading ten covering less than 4%. The sample was also linked to a second study, of yellow fever vaccine responses in identical twins.

The specimen sequenced was CD8+ T cells sorted from blood. All receptors derive from a woman between 18 and 29 years old in good health.

This clonotype has only a few counts. This sequence joins TRBV4-3 and TRBJ2-5; 7 bases are a match to TRBD2. V lost 0 bases, J lost 4 bases, and 5 bases stayed unmatched. The CDR3 extends over 15 amino acids. CDR1 is LGHNA, CDR2 YSLEER, per germline. The CDR3 protein is CASSQDAVAGETQYF. The DNA of the CDR3 is TGCGCCAGCAGCCAAGATGCGGTAGCGGGAGAGACCCAGTACTTC.

This clonotype was seen a handful of times. The chain carries TRBV6-2 or TRBV6-3 and TRBJ2-5; D not resolved. The CDR3 loop spans 14 amino acids. Per the germline V gene, CDR1 is MNHEY and CDR2 is SVGEGT. Trimming took 0 bases from V and 5 from J, leaving 10 bases between them. The CDR3 DNA follows: TGTGCCAGCAGTTACTCGGCGTTGTGGGAGACCCAGTACTTC. Encoded protein: CASSYSALWETQYF.

Only a few counts were recorded for this clonotype. V is TRBV7-9 and J is TRBJ2-7; TRBD1 matches 8 bases. The J segment lost 2 bases and the V segment lost 4 bases, leaving 7 bases of the junction unmatched. Germline loops: CDR1 SEHNR, CDR2 FQNEAQ (reference sequence). This CDR3 comprises 15 residues. CDR3: CASSSEGTGTYEQYF. The CDR3 nucleotides are TGTGCCAGCAGCTCGGAGGGGACAGGCACCTACGAGCAGTACTTC.

The table lists this clonotype with a few counts. The chain has TRBV7-2 and TRBJ1-1, with TRBD1 identical over 7 bases. The CDR3 is 15 amino acids. V shed 5 bases, J shed 6 bases, and the junction held 12 bases outside the gene matches. CDR1 and CDR2 (germline): SGHTA, FQGNSA. CDR3 DNA: TGTGCCAGCAGCCAACCCCCCGGGACAGCCCCTGAAGCTTTCTTT. Residues: CASSQPPGTAPEAFF.